This passage covers 29 T cell receptor beta chains from one sample sequenced in a study of blood T cell repertoires in COVID-19. Using immunoSEQ multiplex PCR, the repertoire was profiled, and TCRdb retains in-frame clones only, with some absent. The data contain roughly 300,000 clones, around 80% of them seen just once; the ten biggest clones take up about 1.2%. Material: peripheral blood. Receptors were obtained from a woman aged 50 to 65 with acute or convalescent COVID-19.

The rearrangement links TRBV7-9 to TRBJ1-5; TRBD1 aligns across 8 bases. V lost 6 bases to trimming and J lost 7 bases; unmatched junction nucleotides: 8. The CDR3 has 14 amino acids. Germline V CDR1 and CDR2: SEHNR, FQNEAQ (reference sequence). The CDR3: CASRRTGGQQPQHF. Here the CDR3 DNA reads TGTGCCAGCAGAAGAACAGGGGGTCAACAGCCCCAGCATTTT.

V gene TRBV6-2 or TRBV6-3 combines with J gene TRBJ2-1; 12 bases line up with TRBD2. The V gene end was trimmed by 5 bases and the J gene end by 2 bases; junction bases not matched to a gene: 1. Looked up from germline, CDR1 is MNHEY and CDR2 is SVGEGT. CDR3 length equals 15 residues. The CDR3 here is CASSLAGGTYNEQFF. CDR3 nucleotides: TGTGCCAGCAGTCTAGCGGGAGGGACCTACAATGAGCAGTTCTTC.

The chain joins TRBV14 to TRBJ2-7; 16 bases are a match to TRBD2. This CDR3 is 19 amino acids long. From germline, CDR1 is SGHDN and CDR2 FVKESK. The J segment lost 6 bases and the V segment lost 0 bases, leaving 11 bases of the junction unmatched. CDR3 sequence reads: CASSQEDEGTSGRDGEQYF. The CDR3 region has the DNA TGTGCCAGCAGCCAAGAAGATGAGGGGACTAGCGGGAGGGATGGCGAGCAGTACTTC.

The rearrangement joins TRBV30 to TRBJ2-7; 12 bases are a match to TRBD2. CDR3 length: 14 amino acids. The J segment lost 2 bases and the V segment lost 1 base, leaving 0 bases of the junction unmatched. Germline V gene lookup returns CDR1 GTSNPN and CDR2 SVGIG (reference sequence). The DNA of the CDR3 is TGTGCCTGGAGTGGACTAGCGGGGGCCTACGAGCAGTACTTC. Translation: CAWSGLAGAYEQYF. The full variable domain, in which reference TRBV30 and TRBJ2-7 provide the parts outside the CDR3, is SQTIHQWPATLVQPVGSPLSLECTVEGTSNPNLYWYRQAAGRGLQLLFYSVGIGQISSEVPQNLSASRPQDRQFILSSKKLLLSDSGFYLCAWSGLAGAYEQYFGPGTRLTVT.

Only a few counts were recorded for this clone. The CDR3 DNA sequence: TGTGCCAGCAGTTTAGAATTTCGGGGGCCCCAGCATTTT. Amino acid sequence: CASSLEFRGPQHF. This chain uses TRBV12-3 or TRBV12-4 with TRBJ1-5, with D unresolved. The CDR3 is 13 residues long. Trimming cost V 1 base and J 9 bases, with 10 bases left between them.

The rearrangement links TRBV18 to TRBJ1-1; D not resolved. This CDR3 is built from 13 residues. V lost 3 bases to trimming and J lost 1 base, with 6 bases between them. Germline lookup yields CDR1 KGHSH and CDR2 LQKENI. For the CDR3, the DNA is TGTGCCAGCTCACCGGGCAGGAACACTGAAGCTTTCTTT. Amino acid sequence: CASSPGRNTEAFF.

V and J are TRBV5-1 and TRBJ2-6, with TRBD2 matching over 7 bases. From germline, CDR1 is SGHRS and CDR2 YFSETQ. J was trimmed by 4 bases and V by 4 bases; bases with no gene match: 8. The CDR3 length is 16 residues. DNA of the CDR3: TGCGCCAGCAGCATTGGGGGGGTACCAGGGGCCAACGTCCTGACTTTC. Protein: CASSIGGVPGANVLTF.

The rearrangement uses TRBV6-2 or TRBV6-3 and TRBJ2-2; 7 nucleotides agree with TRBD2. V lost 5 bases and J lost 8; bases outside the gene matches: 5. This CDR3 has 13 amino acids. From germline, CDR1 is MNHEY and CDR2 SVGEGT. The CDR3 DNA reads as TGTGCCAGCAGTGATCGCGGGGGAGGGGAGCTGTTTTTT. It translates to CASSDRGGGELFF.

CDR3 nucleotides: TGTGCCACCGGGGACAGGAGGAAGAATGAGCAGTTCTTC. This encodes CATGDRRKNEQFF. The chain joins TRBV24-1 to TRBJ2-1; 8 bases align to TRBD1. The CDR3 spans 13 residues. With 9 bases clipped from V and 7 bases from J, the junction kept 7 bases outside the gene matches. Germline loops: CDR1 KGHDR, CDR2 SFDVKD.

V usage is TRBV19 and J usage is TRBJ2-3, with D tentatively TRBD2 (5 bases). Germline V lookup: CDR1 LNHDA, CDR2 SQIVND (reference sequence). CDR3 length: 12 amino acids. Trimming cost V 9 bases and J 5 bases, with 12 bases left between them. The CDR3 here is CASRGGGDTQYF. CDR3 DNA sequence: TGTGCCAGCCGAGGCGGAGGAGATACGCAGTATTTT.

The chain employs TRBV6-1 and TRBJ2-5; 7 positions agree with TRBD2. V gave up 2 bases and J gave up 7 bases; unmatched junction bases: 13. CDR3 size: 16 residues. Germline V gene sequence: CDR1 MNHNS, CDR2 SASEGT. The CDR3 spells CASSEILGQTGGTQYF. The CDR3 bases are TGTGCCAGCAGTGAAATTCTGGGCCAGACGGGGGGGACCCAGTACTTC.

V is TRBV29-1 and J is TRBJ2-3, with D perhaps TRBD1 (6 bases). CDR1 and CDR2 from the germline V gene are SQVTM and ANQGSEA. This CDR3 spans 13 amino acids. The V end lost 4 bases, the J end lost 3 bases, and 11 bases lay between the germline ends. The CDR3 is CSVVGQGTDTQYF. The CDR3 DNA reads as TGCAGCGTTGTAGGCCAGGGGACAGATACGCAGTATTTT.

V usage is TRBV6-5 and J usage is TRBJ1-1; D might be TRBD1 (6 bases). Germline CDR1 and CDR2: MNHEY and SVGAGI. This CDR3 is built from 15 residues. Between the trimmed V and J ends, which lost 4 bases and 4 bases, there was a span of 16 bases. This CDR3 reads CASSLTGSRATEAFF. CDR3 bases: TGTGCCAGCAGTTTAACAGGGAGCCGGGCCACTGAAGCTTTCTTT.

This clone was observed a handful of times. The rearrangement uses TRBV2 and TRBJ1-6; D remains ambiguous. CDR3 length: 15 residues. V was clipped by 1 base and J by 7 bases, with 11 bases between them. The germline V gene has CDR1 SNHLY and CDR2 FYNNEI. The CDR3 coding sequence is TGTGCCAGCAGTGAAGGTGAAACAGAGAATTCACCCCTCCACTTT. It specifies CASSEGETENSPLHF.

This chain uses TRBV6-1 with TRBJ1-2; D might be TRBD1 (5 bases). The CDR3 length is 17 residues. The V end lost 2 bases, the J end lost 2 bases, and 18 bases lay between the germline ends. Germline assignment: CDR1 MNHNS and CDR2 SASEGT. CDR3 in DNA: TGTGCCAGCAGTGAATCGCTTGCGTCAGGGAGGAACTATGGCTACACCTTC. Protein sequence: CASSESLASGRNYGYTF.

There are a few counts of this clone. The gene calls are TRBV28 and TRBJ1-4; 9 nucleotides agree with TRBD1. Trimming removed 4 bases from V and 7 bases from J; junction bases left unmatched: 4. Germline values: CDR1 MDHEN, CDR2 SYDVKM. This CDR3 has 14 amino acids. DNA of the CDR3: TGTGCCAGCAGTTACAGGGGGCGGAGTGAAAAACTGTTTTTT. As protein: CASSYRGRSEKLFF.

The chain links TRBV7-2 to TRBJ2-5; 13 nucleotides align to TRBD2. The CDR3 sequence is 16 residues long. The V gene's germline CDR1 is SGHTA and CDR2 FQGNSA. J lost 1 base, V lost 3 bases, and 2 bases had no gene match. The CDR3 DNA sequence: TGTGCCAGCAGCTTGGGGACTAGCGGGACCCAAGAGACCCAGTACTTC. Its translation: CASSLGTSGTQETQYF.

The chain combines TRBV7-9 with TRBJ2-7; no clear D gene. From germline, CDR1 is SEHNR and CDR2 FQNEAQ (reference sequence). V shed 3 bases and J shed 6 bases, with 6 bases lying between them. The length of the CDR3 is 11 residues. Here the CDR3 DNA reads TGTGCCAGCAGCTTCGTCTCCGAGCAGTACTTC. It is translated as CASSFVSEQYF.

J is TRBJ1-1 and V is TRBV6-5, with 7 nucleotides matching TRBD1. V was clipped by 4 bases and J by 7 bases; unmatched bases: 12. Germline lookup yields CDR1 MNHEY and CDR2 SVGAGI. The CDR3 extends over 15 amino acids. DNA of the CDR3: TGTGCCAGCAGTTCGATTCGGACAGGCGGGGATGAAGCTTTCTTT. It translates to CASSSIRTGGDEAFF.

The chain is built from TRBV6-2 or TRBV6-3 and TRBJ1-1; unclear D gene. CDR3 size: 13 residues. V was pared by 5 bases and J by 1 base, with 8 bases between. CDR1 and CDR2 (germline): MNHEY, SVGEGT. Here the CDR3 reads CASSTEWNTEAFF. The DNA of the CDR3 is TGTGCCAGCAGTACAGAATGGAACACTGAAGCTTTCTTT.

The rearrangement uses TRBV24-1 and TRBJ1-2; 8 positions agree with TRBD1. CDR1 and CDR2 (germline): KGHDR, SFDVKD. Germline trimming cut 3 bases from V and 3 bases from J; bases unmatched to any gene: 5. The CDR3 has 15 residues. The CDR3, as DNA: TGTGCCACCAGTGATGGGACAGGTAATCACTATGGCTACACCTTC. Protein: CATSDGTGNHYGYTF.

The chain couples TRBV27 to TRBJ1-2; 7 bases are a match to TRBD1. The germline CDR1 and CDR2 sequences are MNHEY and SMNVEV (reference sequence). V lost 5 bases, J lost 2 bases, and 5 bases stayed unmatched. The CDR3 totals 14 residues. The CDR3 loop reads CASSLGDRNYGYTF. Written as DNA, the CDR3 is TGTGCCAGCAGTCTAGGGGACAGAAACTATGGCTACACCTTC.

The gene calls are TRBV19 and TRBJ2-3, with 9 bases matching TRBD2. V lost 10 bases, J lost 5 bases, and 10 bases stayed unmatched. CDR1 and CDR2 from the germline V gene are LNHDA and SQIVND (reference sequence). This CDR3 contains 14 residues. CDR3 bases: TGTGCCATCCATGGAGTGCGGGGGGGAGATACGCAGTATTTT. It is translated as CAIHGVRGGDTQYF.

The chain uses TRBV30 and TRBJ1-1; D is possibly TRBD1 (6 bases). Between the trimmed V and J ends, which lost 2 bases and 1 base, there was a span of 8 bases. The CDR3 consists of 13 residues. CDR1 is GTSNPN and CDR2 is SVGIG in the germline V gene (reference sequence). CDR3 sequence reads: CAWSPQGNTEAFF. In DNA form, the CDR3 reads TGTGCCTGGAGTCCACAGGGGAACACTGAAGCTTTCTTT.

This clone was seen only once. The chain couples TRBV6-2 or TRBV6-3 to TRBJ2-5; D unresolved. Between the trimmed V and J ends, which lost 6 bases and 5 bases, there was a span of 10 bases. Looked up from germline, CDR1 is MNHEY and CDR2 is SVGEGT. CDR3 size: 12 residues. The CDR3 loop reads CASSAVDETQYF. CDR3 bases: TGTGCCAGCAGCGCGGTTGACGAGACCCAGTACTTC.

This clone turned up a few times. This chain uses TRBV6-5 with TRBJ2-5, with TRBD1 as a possible D gene (6 bases). This CDR3 region has 14 residues. The germline CDR1 and CDR2 sequences are MNHEY and SVGAGI. The V end was cut by 2 bases, the J end by 5 bases, with 12 bases between. The CDR3 sequence is CASSYPGQPETQYF. The CDR3 DNA sequence: TGTGCCAGCAGTTACCCAGGACAGCCGGAGACCCAGTACTTC.

This chain connects TRBV25-1 to TRBJ2-7; 7 nucleotides agree with TRBD1. The CDR3 loop spans 15 amino acids. Looked up from germline, CDR1 is MGHDK and CDR2 is SYGVNS. The junction had 10 bases not matched to a gene; V was cut back by 5 bases and J by 3 bases. The CDR3 bases are TGTGCCAGCAGTTCAACCGGGACAGCGAGCTACGAGCAGTACTTC. Its protein product is CASSSTGTASYEQYF.

The chain is built from TRBV29-1 and TRBJ1-2; TRBD1 aligns across 9 bases. V gave up 3 bases and J gave up 7 bases; unmatched junction bases: 6. This CDR3 has 13 residues. From germline, CDR1 is SQVTM and CDR2 ANQGSEA. The chain's CDR3 is CSVDTGGVAGYTF. Here the CDR3 DNA reads TGCAGCGTTGATACAGGGGGCGTTGCTGGCTACACCTTC. The full variable domain, rest sourced from reference TRBV29-1 and TRBJ1-2, is SAVISQKPSRDICQRGTSLTIQCQVDSQVTMMFWYRQQPGQSLTLIATANQGSEATYESGFVIDKFPISRPNLTFSTLTVSNMSPEDSSIYLCSVDTGGVAGYTFGSGTRLTVV.

This chain joins TRBV18 and TRBJ2-1, with D maybe TRBD2 (6 bases). With 0 bases removed from V and 8 bases from J, the gap between germline ends came to 17 bases. CDR1 is KGHSH, CDR2 LQKENI, per germline. This CDR3 contains 16 residues. The DNA of the CDR3 is TGTGCCAGCTCACCACCGGGAGGACGAACAGTCCATGAGCAGTTCTTC. It yields the protein CASSPPGGRTVHEQFF. Combining the CDR3 with reference TRBV18 and TRBJ2-1 gives the whole variable domain NAGVMQNPRHLVRRRGQEARLRCSPMKGHSHVYWYRQLPEEGLKFMVYLQKENIIDESGMPKERFSAEFPKEGPSILRIQQVVRGDSAAYFCASSPPGGRTVHEQFFGPGTRLTVL.